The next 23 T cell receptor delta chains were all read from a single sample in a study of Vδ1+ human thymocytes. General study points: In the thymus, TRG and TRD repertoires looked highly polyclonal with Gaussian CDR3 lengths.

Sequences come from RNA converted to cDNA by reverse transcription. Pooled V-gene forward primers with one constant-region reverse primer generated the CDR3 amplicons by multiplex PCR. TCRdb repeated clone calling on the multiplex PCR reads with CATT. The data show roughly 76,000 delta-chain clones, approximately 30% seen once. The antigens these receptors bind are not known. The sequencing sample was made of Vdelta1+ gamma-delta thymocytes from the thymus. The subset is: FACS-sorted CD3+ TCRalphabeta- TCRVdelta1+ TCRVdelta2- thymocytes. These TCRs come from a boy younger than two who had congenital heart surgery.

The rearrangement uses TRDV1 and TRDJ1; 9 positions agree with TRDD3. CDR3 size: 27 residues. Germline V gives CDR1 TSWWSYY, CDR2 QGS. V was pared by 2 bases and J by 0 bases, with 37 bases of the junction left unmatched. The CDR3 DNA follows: TGTGCTCTTGGGGAAGGATCAACTTTCCTACTATATCACTGGGGGACGTTAACCCCATCGTACACCGATAAACTCATCTTT. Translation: CALGEGSTFLLYHWGTLTPSYTDKLIF.

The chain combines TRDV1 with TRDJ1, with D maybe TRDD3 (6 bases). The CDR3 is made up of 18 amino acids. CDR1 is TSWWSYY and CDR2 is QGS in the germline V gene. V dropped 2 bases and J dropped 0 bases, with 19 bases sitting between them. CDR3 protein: CALGEAMWGLKYTDKLIF. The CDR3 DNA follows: TGTGCTCTTGGGGAAGCTATGTGGGGGCTCAAGTACACCGATAAACTCATCTTT.

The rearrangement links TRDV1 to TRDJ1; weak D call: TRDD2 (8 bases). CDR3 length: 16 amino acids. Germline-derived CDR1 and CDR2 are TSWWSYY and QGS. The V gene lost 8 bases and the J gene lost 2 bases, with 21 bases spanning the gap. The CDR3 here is CALLPTLEGDTDKLIF. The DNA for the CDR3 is TGTGCTCTTCTTCCTACGTTAGAGGGGGATACCGATAAACTCATCTTT.

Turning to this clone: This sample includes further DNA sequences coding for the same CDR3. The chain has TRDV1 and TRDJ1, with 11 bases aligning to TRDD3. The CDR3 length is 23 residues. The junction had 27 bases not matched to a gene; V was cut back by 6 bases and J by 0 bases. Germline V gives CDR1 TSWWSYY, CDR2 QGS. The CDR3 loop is CALGIRPPKYWGIITHYTDKLIF. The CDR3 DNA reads TGTGCTCTTGGCATCCGTCCTCCTAAATACTGGGGGATAATCACCCATTACACCGATAAACTCATCTTT.

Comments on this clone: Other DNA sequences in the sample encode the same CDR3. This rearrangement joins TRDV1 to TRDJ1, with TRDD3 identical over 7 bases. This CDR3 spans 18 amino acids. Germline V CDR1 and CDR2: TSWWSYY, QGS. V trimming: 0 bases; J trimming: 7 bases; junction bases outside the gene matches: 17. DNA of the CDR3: TGTGCTCTTGGGGAACTAAGCGCGCTGGGTCGGGATACCTCTAAACTCATCTTT. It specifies CALGELSALGRDTSKLIF.

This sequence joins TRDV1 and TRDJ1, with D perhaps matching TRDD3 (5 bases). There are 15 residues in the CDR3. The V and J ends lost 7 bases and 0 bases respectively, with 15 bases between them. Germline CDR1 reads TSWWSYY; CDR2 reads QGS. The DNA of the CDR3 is TGTGCTCTTGAGGAGTCCACTGGCGACACCGATAAACTCATCTTT. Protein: CALEESTGDTDKLIF.

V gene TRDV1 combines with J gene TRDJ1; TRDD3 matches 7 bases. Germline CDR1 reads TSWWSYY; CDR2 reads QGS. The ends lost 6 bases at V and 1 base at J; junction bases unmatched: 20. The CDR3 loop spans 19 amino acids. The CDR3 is CALGPEGTGGFCRTDKLIF. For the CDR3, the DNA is TGTGCTCTTGGCCCGGAGGGTACGGGGGGATTCTGCCGCACCGATAAACTCATCTTT.

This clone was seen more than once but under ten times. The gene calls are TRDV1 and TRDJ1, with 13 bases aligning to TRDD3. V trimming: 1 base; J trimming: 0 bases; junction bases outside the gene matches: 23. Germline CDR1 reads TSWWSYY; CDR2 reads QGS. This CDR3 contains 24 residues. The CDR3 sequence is CALGEPPGRPLLGDTERYTDKLIF. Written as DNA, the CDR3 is TGTGCTCTTGGGGAACCCCCGGGACGTCCCTTACTGGGGGATACGGAAAGGTACACCGATAAACTCATCTTT.

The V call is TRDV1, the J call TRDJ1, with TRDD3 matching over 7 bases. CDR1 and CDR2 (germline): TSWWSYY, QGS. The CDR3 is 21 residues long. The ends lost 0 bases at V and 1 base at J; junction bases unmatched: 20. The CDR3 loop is CALGELRPSTAHWGFTDKLIF. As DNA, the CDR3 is TGTGCTCTTGGGGAACTTCGACCCTCTACGGCCCACTGGGGTTTCACCGATAAACTCATCTTT.

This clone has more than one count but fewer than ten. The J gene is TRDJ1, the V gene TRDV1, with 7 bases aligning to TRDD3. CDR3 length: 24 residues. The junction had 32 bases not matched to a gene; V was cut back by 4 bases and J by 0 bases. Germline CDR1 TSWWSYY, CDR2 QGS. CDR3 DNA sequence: TGTGCTCTTGGGGGGAATCCCGGGCGTCCACTGGGGCCCAAGGGGGCCTTGTACACCGATAAACTCATCTTT. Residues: CALGGNPGRPLGPKGALYTDKLIF.

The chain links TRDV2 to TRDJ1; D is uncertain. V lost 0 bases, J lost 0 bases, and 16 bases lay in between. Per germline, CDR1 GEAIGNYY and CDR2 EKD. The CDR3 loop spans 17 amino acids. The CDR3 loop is CACDTGGHRPYTDKLIF. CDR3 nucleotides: TGTGCCTGTGACACCGGAGGCCACAGGCCGTACACCGATAAACTCATCTTT.

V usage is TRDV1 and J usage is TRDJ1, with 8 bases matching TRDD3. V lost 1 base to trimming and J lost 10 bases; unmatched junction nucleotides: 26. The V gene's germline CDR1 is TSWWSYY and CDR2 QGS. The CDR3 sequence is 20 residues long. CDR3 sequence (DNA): TGTGCTCTTGGGGAACCCCTCCCCCCGGGTAGTGGTGGGGGATGTCAAAGACTCATCTTT. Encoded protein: CALGEPLPPGSGGGCQRLIF.

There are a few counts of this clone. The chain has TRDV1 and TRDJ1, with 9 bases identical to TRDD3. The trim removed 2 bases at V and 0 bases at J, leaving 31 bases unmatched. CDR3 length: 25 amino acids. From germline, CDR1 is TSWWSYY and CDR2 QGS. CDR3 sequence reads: CALGESRCPRGIPARKDADTDKLIF. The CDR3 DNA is TGTGCTCTTGGGGAAAGTCGGTGTCCCAGGGGGATACCGGCAAGGAAAGACGCGGACACCGATAAACTCATCTTT.

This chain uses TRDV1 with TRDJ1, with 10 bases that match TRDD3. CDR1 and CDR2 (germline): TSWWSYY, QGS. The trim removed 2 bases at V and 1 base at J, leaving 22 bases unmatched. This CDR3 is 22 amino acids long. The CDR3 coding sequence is TGTGCTCTTGGGGAATTTCCGCCCTTACTGGGGGATCGGAAGAGTACCACCGATAAACTCATCTTT. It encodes CALGEFPPLLGDRKSTTDKLIF.

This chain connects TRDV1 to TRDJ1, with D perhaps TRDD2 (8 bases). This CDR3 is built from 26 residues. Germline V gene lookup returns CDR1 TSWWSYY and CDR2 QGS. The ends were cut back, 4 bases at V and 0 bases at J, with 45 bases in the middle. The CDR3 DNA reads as TGTGCTCTTGGGGGGGCGAACTTCCTACGAAGTACTGGGGATATCCGCCGACGCCCCTACACCGATAAACTCATCTTT. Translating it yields CALGGANFLRSTGDIRRRPYTDKLIF.

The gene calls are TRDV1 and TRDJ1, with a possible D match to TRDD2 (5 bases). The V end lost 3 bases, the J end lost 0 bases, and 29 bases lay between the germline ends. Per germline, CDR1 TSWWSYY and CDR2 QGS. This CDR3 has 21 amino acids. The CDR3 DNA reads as TGTGCTCTTGGGGACGGAGGCCTTCTCGCCCTACTTCGGGAGTACACCGATAAACTCATCTTT. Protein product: CALGDGGLLALLREYTDKLIF.

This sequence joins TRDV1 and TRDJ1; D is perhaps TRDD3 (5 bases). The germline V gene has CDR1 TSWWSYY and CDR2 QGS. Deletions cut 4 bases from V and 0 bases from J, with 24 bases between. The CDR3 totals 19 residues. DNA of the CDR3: TGTGCTCTTGGGGGGGAAAAAGGGATTCGCCAACTGTACACCGATAAACTCATCTTT. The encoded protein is CALGGEKGIRQLYTDKLIF.

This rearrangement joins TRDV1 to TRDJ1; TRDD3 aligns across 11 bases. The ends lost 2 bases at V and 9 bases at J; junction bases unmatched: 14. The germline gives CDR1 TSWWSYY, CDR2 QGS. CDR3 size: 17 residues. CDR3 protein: CALGEWPCLLGDRELIF. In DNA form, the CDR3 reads TGTGCTCTTGGGGAATGGCCTTGCCTACTGGGGGATAGAGAACTCATCTTT.

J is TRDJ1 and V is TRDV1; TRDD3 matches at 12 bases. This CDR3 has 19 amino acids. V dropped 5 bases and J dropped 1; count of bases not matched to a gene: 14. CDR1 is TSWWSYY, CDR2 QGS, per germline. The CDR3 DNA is TGTGCTCTTGGGCACTTTTCTGCGTACTGGGGGATACCCACCGATAAACTCATCTTT. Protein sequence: CALGHFSAYWGIPTDKLIF.

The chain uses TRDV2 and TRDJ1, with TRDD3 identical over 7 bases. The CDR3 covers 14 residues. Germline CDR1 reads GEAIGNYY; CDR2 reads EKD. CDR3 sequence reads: CASYWGTPADKLIF. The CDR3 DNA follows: TGTGCATCGTACTGGGGTACCCCGGCGGATAAACTCATCTTT.

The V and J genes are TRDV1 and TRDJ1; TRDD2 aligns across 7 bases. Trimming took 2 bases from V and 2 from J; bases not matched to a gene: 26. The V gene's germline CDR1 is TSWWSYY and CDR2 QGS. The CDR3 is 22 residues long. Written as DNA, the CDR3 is TGTGCTCTTGGGGAATCGGTTTCCTACCGTATTCTAGTTTGGGGTGGGACCGATAAACTCATCTTT. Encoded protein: CALGESVSYRILVWGGTDKLIF.

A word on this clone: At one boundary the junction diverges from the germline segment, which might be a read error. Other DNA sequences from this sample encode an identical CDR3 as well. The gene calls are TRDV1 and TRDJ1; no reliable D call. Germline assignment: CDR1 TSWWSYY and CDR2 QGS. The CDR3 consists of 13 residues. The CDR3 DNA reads TGTGCTCTTGGGAAACTCCCCGGGCGTAAACTCATCTTT. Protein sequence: CALGKLPGRKLIF.

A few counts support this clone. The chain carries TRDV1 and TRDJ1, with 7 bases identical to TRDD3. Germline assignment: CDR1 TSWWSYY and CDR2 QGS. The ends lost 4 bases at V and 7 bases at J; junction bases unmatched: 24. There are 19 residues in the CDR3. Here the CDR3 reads CALGAPRVHPPPYWGKLIF. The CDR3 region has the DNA TGTGCTCTTGGGGCTCCGAGGGTTCATCCCCCTCCGTACTGGGGTAAACTCATCTTT.